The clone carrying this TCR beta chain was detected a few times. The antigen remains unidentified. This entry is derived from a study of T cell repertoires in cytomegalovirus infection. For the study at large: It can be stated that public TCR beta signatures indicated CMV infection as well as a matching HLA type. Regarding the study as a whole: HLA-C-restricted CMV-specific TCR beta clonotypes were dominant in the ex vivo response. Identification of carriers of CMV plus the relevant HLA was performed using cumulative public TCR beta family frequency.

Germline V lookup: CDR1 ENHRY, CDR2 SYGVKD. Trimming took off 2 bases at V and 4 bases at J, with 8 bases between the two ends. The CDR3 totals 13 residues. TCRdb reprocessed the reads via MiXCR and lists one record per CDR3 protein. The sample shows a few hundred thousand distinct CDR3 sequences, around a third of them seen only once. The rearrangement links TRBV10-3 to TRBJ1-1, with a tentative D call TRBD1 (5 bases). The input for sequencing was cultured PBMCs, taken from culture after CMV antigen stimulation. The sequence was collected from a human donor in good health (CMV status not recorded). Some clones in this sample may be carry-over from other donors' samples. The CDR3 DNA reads TGTGCCATCAGTGAGAGAGGGGTCACTGAAGCTTTCTTT. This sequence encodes CAISERGVTEAFF.